Sequencing of this TCR beta chain was carried out in a study of CD8 T cells in ankylosing spondylitis. Findings and limits, study-wide: Seemingly distinctive of ankylosing spondylitis blood was a TCR beta motif formed by eight highly homologous variants. There were earlier reports of some motif variants in reactive arthritis synovial fluid and blood. CD8+ by phenotype, disease-linked clones were relatively rare in peripheral blood. Reported data indicate significant enrichment of disease-linked clones within matched ankylosing spondylitis synovial fluid.

With molecular barcodes, quantitative 5'-RACE was used to make the TCR beta libraries. TCRdb analysed the 5' RACE reads with MiXCR anew, one entry per CDR3 protein. This sample has around 770,000 distinct CDR3 sequences, with approximately 12% found just once. This clonotype was recorded many times. Antigen specificity is unknown. The origin of this receptor is a male donor with ankylosing spondylitis. Sequences were obtained from blood, either unsorted or a sorted T cell fraction (not recorded which).

For the CDR3, the DNA is TGTGCCAGCAGCCCCTCTGGGGGACAGGGTACCTACGAGCAGTACTTC. Protein product: CASSPSGGQGTYEQYF. This chain connects TRBV7-2 to TRBJ2-7; 9 positions match TRBD1. V lost 5 bases to trimming and J lost 2 bases; unmatched junction nucleotides: 10. CDR1 is SGHTA and CDR2 is FQGNSA in the germline V gene. The CDR3 is made up of 16 amino acids.